The 20 T cell receptor beta chains presented below share a single source sample, sequenced in a study of T cell responses to AZD1222 COVID-19 vaccine (dated by TCRdb to about 2021). The sample's time point label, in plain terms: baseline before first vaccination. This sample's treatment or condition label indicates: meningococcal conjugate vaccine given as trial control. Libraries came from the immunoSEQ multiplex PCR assay. TCRdb mirrors the immuneACCESS table, restricted to in-frame sequences. Some clones are absent from its copies; in checked studies, under half trace to an unresolved V gene, and the reason for the others is unknown. Counted in this sample were around 140,000 clones; 85% to 95% of them appeared once. 0.85% to 0.95% of the sample is taken by the ten largest. Sequenced material: peripheral blood, taken on day 0 of MenACWY control vaccination. All receptors come from an adult in good health.

The V and J genes are TRBV5-5 and TRBJ1-6, with D maybe TRBD1 (5 bases). Trimming shortened V by 4 bases and J by 2 bases, and 19 bases separated the two germline ends. This CDR3 comprises 18 residues. Germline values: CDR1 SGHKS, CDR2 YYEKEE (reference sequence). The CDR3: CASSPIAGRFTYNSPLHF. The CDR3 region has the DNA TGTGCCAGCAGCCCTATCGCAGGGAGGTTCACCTATAATTCACCCCTCCACTTT.

The V gene is TRBV11-2, the J gene TRBJ1-1; 7 bases line up with TRBD1. This CDR3 spans 14 amino acids. Germline values: CDR1 SGHAT, CDR2 FQNNGV. V was clipped by 3 bases and J by 2 bases; unmatched bases: 3. The CDR3 DNA follows: TGTGCCAGCAGCTTGCGACAGGGCAACACTGAAGCTTTCTTT. Protein: CASSLRQGNTEAFF. Full variable domain (missing parts from reference TRBV11-2 and TRBJ1-1): EAGVAQSPRYKIIEKRQSVAFWCNPISGHATLYWYQQILGQGPKLLIQFQNNGVVDDSQLPKDRFSAERLKGVDSTLKIQPAKLEDSAVYLCASSLRQGNTEAFFGQGTRLTVV.

This chain connects TRBV28 to TRBJ1-1; D is possibly TRBD1 (6 bases). This CDR3 contains 13 residues. Trimming stripped 2 bases from V and 12 bases from J, with 16 bases between. Germline V gene lookup returns CDR1 MDHEN and CDR2 SYDVKM. For the CDR3, the DNA is TGTGCCAGCAGTTTAGTGGCAGGGGAAGGCCCTTTCTTT. It specifies CASSLVAGEGPFF. Full variable domain (missing parts from reference TRBV28 and TRBJ1-1): DVKVTQSSRYLVKRTGEKVFLECVQDMDHENMFWYRQDPGLGLRLIYFSYDVKMKEKGDIPEGYSVSREKKERFSLILESASTNQTSMYLCASSLVAGEGPFFGQGTRLTVV.

This sequence joins TRBV30 and TRBJ2-2; no reliable D call. V was shortened by 3 bases and J by 3 bases, with 11 bases between the two germline ends. The CDR3 runs to 14 residues. Germline loops: CDR1 GTSNPN, CDR2 SVGIG (reference sequence). The CDR3 region has the DNA TGTGCCTGGAGAGGACCGTCCCACACCGGGGAGCTGTTTTTT. Its translation: CAWRGPSHTGELFF. Supplemented by reference TRBV30 and TRBJ2-2, the full variable domain reads SQTIHQWPATLVQPVGSPLSLECTVEGTSNPNLYWYRQAAGRGLQLLFYSVGIGQISSEVPQNLSASRPQDRQFILSSKKLLLSDSGFYLCAWRGPSHTGELFFGEGSRLTVL.

V usage is TRBV2 and J usage is TRBJ2-5, with 7 bases identical to TRBD1. V lost 3 bases to trimming and J lost 7 bases; unmatched junction nucleotides: 8. The CDR3 loop spans 14 amino acids. Germline assignment: CDR1 SNHLY and CDR2 FYNNEI. The CDR3 nucleotides are TGTGCCAGCAGTGAGACAGGGAATTACGCGACCCAGTACTTC. Protein product: CASSETGNYATQYF.

The rearrangement joins TRBV6-5 to TRBJ1-2, with D possibly being TRBD1 (5 bases). Germline CDR1 is MNHEY and CDR2 is SVGAGI. The CDR3 has 14 amino acids. Trimming pared 4 bases from V and 2 bases from J, leaving 11 bases between. The CDR3 DNA reads TGTGCCAGCAGTTCGGGACCGACCAACTATGGCTACACCTTC. Translated: CASSSGPTNYGYTF.

V and J are TRBV9 and TRBJ1-1, with D possibly matching TRBD1 (5 bases). The CDR3 has 15 amino acids. From germline, CDR1 is SGDLS and CDR2 YYNGEE. V gave up 3 bases and J gave up 3 bases, with 15 bases separating them. CDR3 DNA sequence: TGTGCCAGCAGCGCCGGGAGGGGTAGGGACACTGAAGCTTTCTTT. Its translation: CASSAGRGRDTEAFF.

The chain recombines TRBV7-8 with TRBJ2-5; a possible D gene is TRBD1 (5 bases). CDR3 length: 15 amino acids. Trimming shortened V by 2 bases and J by 0 bases, and 10 bases separated the two germline ends. Germline lookup yields CDR1 SGHVS and CDR2 FQNEAQ. The chain's CDR3 is CASSLLQVYQETQYF. CDR3 nucleotides: TGTGCCAGCAGCTTACTACAGGTATACCAAGAGACCCAGTACTTC.

The chain couples TRBV7-9 to TRBJ2-5; 7 positions match TRBD2. The CDR3 runs 15 residues. The germline V gene has CDR1 SEHNR and CDR2 FQNEAQ (reference sequence). The V segment lost 4 bases and the J segment 6 bases; nucleotides outside the gene matches: 11. The CDR3 DNA is TGTGCCAGCAGCTCCGTAGGGGAGGGCCTAAAGACCCAGTACTTC. It yields the protein CASSSVGEGLKTQYF.

V is TRBV19 and J is TRBJ1-2; D call uncertain. The V and J ends lost 6 bases and 2 bases respectively, with 10 bases between them. The CDR3 has 13 residues. Per the germline V gene, CDR1 is LNHDA and CDR2 is SQIVND (reference sequence). CDR3 region: CASRPAYNYGYTF. The DNA of the CDR3 is TGTGCCAGTAGGCCGGCCTACAACTATGGCTACACCTTC.

The V gene is TRBV7-2, the J gene TRBJ1-1, with a possible D match to TRBD1 (6 bases). The CDR3 is made up of 15 amino acids. With 1 base removed from V and 4 bases from J, the gap between germline ends came to 13 bases. Germline V lookup: CDR1 SGHTA, CDR2 FQGNSA. The CDR3 nucleotides are TGTGCCAGCAGCTTAGGTTACGCAGGGGCCACTGAAGCTTTCTTT. It encodes CASSLGYAGATEAFF.

V gene TRBV2 combines with J gene TRBJ2-3; TRBD2 aligns across 7 bases. Germline CDR1 SNHLY, CDR2 FYNNEI. The CDR3 has 12 amino acids. The V and J ends lost 6 bases and 9 bases, in that order; junction bases with no gene match: 6. CDR3 protein: CASRPTSDTQYF. CDR3 coding DNA: TGTGCCAGCAGGCCAACTAGCGACACGCAGTATTTT. The variable domain in full, with the rest retrieved from reference TRBV2 and TRBJ2-3, is EPEVTQTPSHQVTQMGQEVILRCVPISNHLYFYWYRQILGQKVEFLVSFYNNEISEKSEIFDDQFSVERPDGSNFTLKIRSTKLEDSAMYFCASRPTSDTQYFGPGTRLTVL.

This chain uses TRBV7-9 with TRBJ1-5, with TRBD1 matching 9 bases. Trimming took 4 bases from V and 9 from J; bases not matched to a gene: 13. CDR1 is SEHNR and CDR2 is FQNEAQ in the germline V gene (reference sequence). The CDR3 contains 16 residues. The CDR3 loop is CASSSGTGTSQGPQHF. The CDR3 DNA reads as TGTGCCAGCAGCTCGGGGACAGGGACTAGCCAAGGGCCCCAGCATTTT.

The chain has TRBV7-2 and TRBJ1-6; D gene uncertain. Germline-derived CDR1 and CDR2 are SGHTA and FQGNSA. The CDR3 extends over 15 amino acids. Trimming took 1 base from V and 4 from J, leaving 8 bases between them. CDR3 amino acids: CASSLDIGYNSPLHF. In nucleotides, the CDR3 is TGTGCCAGCAGCTTAGATATCGGGTATAATTCACCCCTCCACTTT.

The gene calls are TRBV29-1 and TRBJ1-1; 7 positions match TRBD1. CDR1 SQVTM and CDR2 ANQGSEA come from the germline V gene. Trimming removed 6 bases from V and 7 bases from J; junction bases left unmatched: 11. The CDR3 totals 13 residues. The CDR3 region has the DNA TGCAGCGTAAGTCAGGGGGGGGCTTTTGAAGCTTTCTTT. This encodes CSVSQGGAFEAFF. The full variable domain, its missing parts supplied by reference TRBV29-1 and TRBJ1-1, is SAVISQKPSRDICQRGTSLTIQCQVDSQVTMMFWYRQQPGQSLTLIATANQGSEATYESGFVIDKFPISRPNLTFSTLTVSNMSPEDSSIYLCSVSQGGAFEAFFGQGTRLTVV.

V is TRBV10-3 and J is TRBJ2-7, with D uncertain. V lost 0 bases to trimming and J lost 7 bases, with 16 bases between them. The CDR3 spans 15 residues. CDR1 and CDR2 (germline): ENHRY, SYGVKD. For the CDR3, the DNA is TGTGCCATCAGTGAGTCTAGCAGATTGATGGGGGAGCAGTACTTC. Residues: CAISESSRLMGEQYF.

This clone occurred a few times. The V and J genes are TRBV19 and TRBJ2-1; D is unclear. The CDR3 is 12 amino acids. V shed 7 bases and J shed 5 bases, with 9 bases lying between them. Germline V gives CDR1 LNHDA, CDR2 SQIVND (reference sequence). The CDR3, as DNA: TGTGCCAGTAAAGCTGATAACAATGAGCAGTTCTTC. Encoded protein: CASKADNNEQFF.

This sequence joins TRBV5-1 and TRBJ1-1, with a possible D match to TRBD1 (6 bases). With 4 bases removed from V and 5 bases from J, the gap between germline ends came to 15 bases. This CDR3 has 14 amino acids. Per the germline V gene, CDR1 is SGHRS and CDR2 is YFSETQ. Here the CDR3 reads CASSPTGTGTEAFF. DNA of the CDR3: TGCGCCAGCAGCCCGACAGGTACGGGAACTGAAGCTTTCTTT.

V usage is TRBV12-3 or TRBV12-4 and J usage is TRBJ1-1, with D perhaps TRBD1 (5 bases). This CDR3 has 12 residues. Trimming removed 10 bases from V and 4 bases from J, with 13 bases in between. CDR3 region: CATARDSTEAFF. The CDR3 region has the DNA TGTGCCACCGCGCGGGACTCCACTGAAGCTTTCTTT.

This chain uses TRBV5-1 with TRBJ1-1, with 10 bases matching TRBD1. This CDR3 region has 16 residues. Germline loops: CDR1 SGHRS, CDR2 YFSETQ. The junction had 9 bases not matched to a gene; V was cut back by 2 bases and J by 5 bases. DNA of the CDR3: TGCGCCAGCAGCTTTGGAGACAGGGGGCGATGGACTGAAGCTTTCTTT. Protein: CASSFGDRGRWTEAFF.